This is a list of T cell receptor beta chains from one sample in a study of T-cell memory formation after mild COVID-19. TCRdb used MiXCR to reprocess the 5' RACE reads, holding one entry per CDR3 protein. The sample consists of about 430,000 distinct CDR3 sequences, around 17% of them appearing once. Sequencing used PBMCs or a T cell subset sorted from them (not recorded which). Receptors were obtained from a man aged 18 to 29 who had mild COVID-19 (a few samples of this study predate the infection). Cell type and time point are not known. CDR3s include the opening cysteine and the closing phenylalanine or tryptophan. The D gene is left open where the match is weak. Rows may omit the clone size; those that give it use once, few, many or a size class.

clone size	V gene	D gene	J gene	CDR3 DNA	CDR3 protein
.	TRBV7-2	.	TRBJ2-5	TGTGCCAGCAGCGGGGGGTCGGCGGTCGAGACCCAGTACTTC	CASSGGSAVETQYF
few	TRBV28	.	TRBJ2-7	TGTGCCGCCCAGGGGTACGAGCAGTACTTC	CAAQGYEQYF
many	TRBV5-5	.	TRBJ2-1	TGTGCCAGCAGCTCCGGTCTGGGGGGGCATATCGATGAGCAGTTCTTC	CASSSGLGGHIDEQFF
.	TRBV4-1	TRBD1	TRBJ1-2	TGCGCCAGCAGCCACCTGACAGGGGGCGGCTATGGCTACACCTTC	CASSHLTGGGYGYTF
.	TRBV12-3/TRBV12-4	.	TRBJ1-6	TGTGCCAGCAGTTTGGGAATAAGGGGCCGTGATGATTCACCCCTCCACTTT	CASSLGIRGRDDSPLHF
many	TRBV5-1	.	TRBJ2-3	TGCGCCAGCAAGGAGGCAGGTCCCACAGATACGCAGTATTTT	CASKEAGPTDTQYF
.	TRBV6-2/TRBV6-3	.	TRBJ2-7	TGTGCCAGCAGCCTAAGAGGGCGAACTGAGCAGTACTTC	CASSLRGRTEQYF
.	TRBV7-9	TRBD2	TRBJ2-3	TGTGCCAGCAGCCTCCCTGCGCTAGCGGAGAGCACAGATACGCAGTATTTT	CASSLPALAESTDTQYF
.	TRBV7-2	.	TRBJ2-5	TGTGCCAGCAGCTTAGGACAGAGTCGCCAGACCCAGTACTTC	CASSLGQSRQTQYF
many	TRBV29-1	TRBD1	TRBJ2-7	TGCAGCGTCCGAACCGGGACAGGGTCCCACGAGCAGTACTTC	CSVRTGTGSHEQYF
.	TRBV10-3	.	TRBJ1-5	TGTGCCATCAGTGAGTCGCGGAGGGGTCCTAGCAATCAGCCCCAGCATTTT	CAISESRRGPSNQPQHF
.	TRBV9	.	TRBJ2-1	TGTGCCAGCAGTCTTGACTCGAGCAATGAGCAGTTCTTC	CASSLDSSNEQFF
few	TRBV6-5	.	TRBJ1-4	TGTGCCAGCAGTCGGACACCATTTAATGAAAAACTGTTTTTT	CASSRTPFNEKLFF
many	TRBV12-3/TRBV12-4	TRBD1	TRBJ2-6	TGTGCCAGCAGTTTAGTGAACAACAGGGGGCGACGTGGGGCCAACGTCCTGACTTTC	CASSLVNNRGRRGANVLTF
.	TRBV12-3/TRBV12-4	.	TRBJ2-7	TGTGCCAGCAGTTTCTGGGCCATTTCTACCGAGCAGTACTTC	CASSFWAISTEQYF
.	TRBV7-9	.	TRBJ1-1	TGTGCCAGCAGCTTAGCGTTGGGGGGCCTCACTGAAGCTTTCTTT	CASSLALGGLTEAFF
few	TRBV4-3	TRBD1	TRBJ2-1	TGCGCCAGCAGCCAAGAACAGGGGGGTGGTGAGCAGTTCTTC	CASSQEQGGGEQFF
few	TRBV5-6	TRBD1	TRBJ1-6	TGTGCCAGCAGCTTGAACAGGGGAGATTCACCCCTCCACTTT	CASSLNRGDSPLHF
.	TRBV2	.	TRBJ2-5	TGTGCCAGCAGTGGGTTCGGATTCCAAGAGACCCAGTACTTC	CASSGFGFQETQYF
.	TRBV10-3	.	TRBJ2-2	TGTGCCATCAAGGGGCGGGACACCGGGGAGCTGTTTTTT	CAIKGRDTGELFF
.	TRBV5-1	TRBD2	TRBJ2-1	TGCGCCAGCAGCTCGGGACTAGCGGTTGGGAATGAGCAGTTCTTC	CASSSGLAVGNEQFF
many	TRBV7-7	.	TRBJ2-1	TGTGCCAGCAGCTTAGACGGGACTCATCGCAATGAGCAGTTCTTC	CASSLDGTHRNEQFF
few	TRBV5-1	.	TRBJ2-2	TGCGCCAGCTCCTCGCCGTCGAACACCGGGGAGCTGTTTTTT	CASSSPSNTGELFF
.	TRBV29-1	TRBD1	TRBJ2-3	TGCAGCGTTGGAAGGACAGGAGGAAAGACAGATACGCAGTATTTT	CSVGRTGGKTDTQYF
few	TRBV7-6	.	TRBJ1-4	TGTGCCAGCAGCCTCGTTTGGGGGAATGAAAAACTGTTTTTT	CASSLVWGNEKLFF
.	TRBV10-3	TRBD2	TRBJ2-5	TGTGCCATCAGTGAGCGAGGGACTAGCGGGGCCCAAGAGACCCAGTACTTC	CAISERGTSGAQETQYF
few	TRBV29-1	.	TRBJ2-3	TGCAGCGTCGATGACACAGATACGCAGTATTTT	CSVDDTDTQYF
.	TRBV7-2	TRBD2	TRBJ2-3	TGTGCCAGCAGCTACGCGACTAGCGGGGGGCCAGATACGCAGTATTTT	CASSYATSGGPDTQYF
few	TRBV7-7	.	TRBJ1-1	TGTGCCAGCAGCTTAGGTATCCGCCGGAACTATGGAGCTTTCTTT	CASSLGIRRNYGAFF
.	TRBV25-1	TRBD2	TRBJ2-1	TGTGCCAGCAGTGAATGGCGGGGGGTCTACAATGAGCAGTTCTTC	CASSEWRGVYNEQFF
.	TRBV12-3/TRBV12-4	.	TRBJ1-1	TGTGCCAGCAGTAGACGGTACACTGAAGCTTTCTTT	CASSRRYTEAFF
few	TRBV7-3	.	TRBJ1-1	TGTGCCAGCAGCTTACTTCCAGGGAGGACTGAAGCTTTCTTT	CASSLLPGRTEAFF
few	TRBV20-1	TRBD1	TRBJ1-2	TGCAGTGCATGGACAGGGGGCGCGAGCTATGGCTACACCTTC	CSAWTGGASYGYTF
.	TRBV4-3	.	TRBJ1-1	TGCGCCAGCAGCCAAGATCGTGGGTATCGTGCTTTCTTT	CASSQDRGYRAFF
.	TRBV11-3	TRBD2	TRBJ2-3	TGTGCCAGCAGCTTAGTTGGCGGGGGGGGCACAAATACGCAGTATTTT	CASSLVGGGGTNTQYF
few	TRBV2	.	TRBJ1-1	TGTGCCAGCAGTGAATTTGGGGTTGCTGAAGCTTTCTTT	CASSEFGVAEAFF
few	TRBV7-2	.	TRBJ1-2	TGTGCCAGCAGGCCAGGGACAACTAACTATGGCTACACCTTC	CASRPGTTNYGYTF
.	TRBV4-3	.	TRBJ2-2	TGCGCCAGCAGCCAAGAAAACTCAAACACCGGGGAGCTGTTTTTT	CASSQENSNTGELFF
many	TRBV12-3/TRBV12-4	.	TRBJ1-5	TGTGCCAGCATATCAGGCTACAATCAGCCCCAGCATTTT	CASISGYNQPQHF
few	TRBV21-1	.	TRBJ1-6	TGTGCCAGCAGCATACAGGGGCCAACACCCCTCCACTTT	CASSIQGPTPLHF
.	TRBV10-3	TRBD1	TRBJ2-5	TGTGCCATCAGGGGGGACAGACAAGAGACCCAGTACTTC	CAIRGDRQETQYF
few	TRBV20-1	.	TRBJ2-6	TGCAGTGCGGCAGAGCCCGCTGGGGCCAACGTCCTGACTTTC	CSAAEPAGANVLTF
.	TRBV29-1	.	TRBJ2-5	TGCAGCGTTGAAGATTTAACAGCGGAGCAGACCCAGTACTTC	CSVEDLTAEQTQYF
.	TRBV12-3/TRBV12-4	.	TRBJ2-3	TGTGCCAGCAGGGAAACAGATACGCAGTATTTT	CASRETDTQYF